This T cell receptor beta chain emerged from a study of blood T cell repertoires in COVID-19. Overall study context: Acute and convalescent COVID-19 specimens originated in the United States, Italy and Spain. T cells, B-cell-depleted T cells, or PBMCs supplied cDNA or gDNA.

This CDR3 region has 14 residues. Germline loops: CDR1 SGHNT, CDR2 YYREEE (reference sequence). J was trimmed by 2 bases and V by 4 bases; bases with no gene match: 4. Libraries were prepared by immunoSEQ multiplex PCR; TCRdb keeps only in-frame clonotypes and omits some of them. The top ten hold approximately 4.9% of the sample, which has 210,000 or so clones, around 82% seen once. Participants spanned ages roughly 18 to 95 years and resided in 20 to 30 US areas. During the 2 weeks before they entered the study, exposed participants had met someone with a PCR-confirmed or clinician-diagnosed COVID-19 case.

The sample comprised PBMCs or T cells enriched from blood (not recorded which). The receptor's source is a woman aged 45-65 years who had been exposed to COVID-19. V usage is TRBV5-4 and J usage is TRBJ1-2, with 8 bases that match TRBD1. In DNA, the CDR3 is TGTGCCAGCAGCCCCGGACAGGGAAACTATGGCTACACCTTC. Encoded protein: CASSPGQGNYGYTF.